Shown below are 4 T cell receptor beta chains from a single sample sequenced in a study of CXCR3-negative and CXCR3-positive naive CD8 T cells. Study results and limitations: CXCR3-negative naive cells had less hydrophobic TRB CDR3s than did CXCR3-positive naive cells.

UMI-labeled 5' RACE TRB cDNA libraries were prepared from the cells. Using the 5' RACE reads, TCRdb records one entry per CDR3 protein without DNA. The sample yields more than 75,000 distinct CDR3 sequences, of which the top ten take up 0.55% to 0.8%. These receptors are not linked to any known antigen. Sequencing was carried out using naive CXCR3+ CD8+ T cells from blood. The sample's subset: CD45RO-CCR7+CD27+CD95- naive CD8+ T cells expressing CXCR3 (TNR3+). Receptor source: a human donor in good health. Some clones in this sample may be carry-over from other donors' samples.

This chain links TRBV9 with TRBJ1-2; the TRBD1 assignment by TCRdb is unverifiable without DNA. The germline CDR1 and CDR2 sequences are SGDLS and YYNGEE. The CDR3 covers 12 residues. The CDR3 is CASGDRGYGYTF.

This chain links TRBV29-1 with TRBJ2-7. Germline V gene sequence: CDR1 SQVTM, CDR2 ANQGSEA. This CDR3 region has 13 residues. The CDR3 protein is CSVEGTVSYEQYF.

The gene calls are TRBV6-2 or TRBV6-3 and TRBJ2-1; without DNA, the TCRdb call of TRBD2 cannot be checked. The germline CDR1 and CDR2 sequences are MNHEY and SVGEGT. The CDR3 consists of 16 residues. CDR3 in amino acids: CASSSEQRGGSHEQFF.

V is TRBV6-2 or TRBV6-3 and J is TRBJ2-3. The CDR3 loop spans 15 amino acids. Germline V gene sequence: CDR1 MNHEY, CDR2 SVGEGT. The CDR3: CASSQRLGAGDTQYF.